These T cell receptor beta chains were read from a single sample in a study of cytomegalovirus exposure and HLA in healthy donors. The assay was immunoSEQ multiplex PCR, and TCRdb's table has in-frame clones only and misses some. The sample shows around 250,000 clones, around 80% of them seen only once. What was sequenced was PBMCs. These receptors were collected from a woman between 55 and 75 years old in good health and CMV-seropositive. Both conserved end residues are part of each CDR3. Fields, in order: V gene, clone size, J gene, D gene, CDR3 protein, CDR3 DNA. The D gene is left open where the match is weak. Clone sizes are given selectively: once, few, many, or a class where the clone is expanded.

>TRBV7-3|.|TRBJ2-3|.
CASSLQAAYGTDTQYF
TGTGCCAGCAGCTTACAAGCGGCCTATGGTACAGATACGCAGTATTTT
>TRBV2|few|TRBJ2-7|.
CASSSMSSYEQYF
TGTGCCAGCAGTAGCATGAGCTCCTACGAGCAGTACTTC
>TRBV19|.|TRBJ1-4|TRBD1
CASSARRTGDEKLFF
TGTGCCAGTAGTGCCCGCCGGACAGGGGACGAAAAACTGTTTTTT
>TRBV9|.|TRBJ1-2|.
CASSVAVVSNYGYTF
TGTGCCAGCAGCGTAGCGGTCGTATCTAACTATGGCTACACCTTC
>TRBV12-5|.|TRBJ1-1|TRBD1
CASGTPGQGKNTEAFF
TGTGCTAGTGGTACCCCGGGACAGGGGAAGAACACTGAAGCTTTCTTT
>TRBV5-1|.|TRBJ1-1|TRBD1
CASSLMGTGQMNTEAFF
TGCGCCAGCAGCTTAATGGGGACAGGACAGATGAACACTGAAGCTTTCTTT
>TRBV2|.|TRBJ1-1|TRBD1
CASSEVGTGGPKAFF
TGTGCCAGCAGTGAAGTCGGGACAGGGGGCCCGAAAGCTTTCTTT
>TRBV27|.|TRBJ1-5|.
CASSREGRGQPQHF
TGTGCCAGCAGTAGGGAGGGCCGGGGTCAGCCCCAGCATTTT
>TRBV7-6|.|TRBJ2-7|TRBD2
CASSPSGLASEQYF
TGTGCCAGCAGCCCGTCGGGACTAGCGAGCGAGCAGTACTTC
>TRBV19|.|TRBJ2-7|.
CASSTDSNEQYF
TGTGCCAGTAGTACGGACAGCAACGAGCAGTACTTC
>TRBV18|.|TRBJ1-2|TRBD1
CASSQQGADYGYTF
TGTGCCAGCTCACAACAGGGGGCTGACTATGGCTACACCTTC
>TRBV4-1|few|TRBJ1-4|.
CASSSTPGTLLTNEKLFF
TGCGCCAGCAGCTCCACCCCAGGTACCCTGCTTACTAATGAAAAACTGTTTTTT
>TRBV27|once|TRBJ2-1|TRBD2
CASSSYLGTSGSHEQFF
TGTGCCAGCAGTTCATACCTCGGGACTAGCGGGAGCCATGAGCAGTTCTTC
>TRBV5-4|few|TRBJ1-1|.
CASSPPDRPNTEAFF
TGTGCCAGCAGCCCCCCAGACAGGCCGAACACTGAAGCTTTCTTT
>TRBV7-9|.|TRBJ2-7|.
CASRKTRDSYEQYF
TGTGCCAGCAGAAAGACTAGGGATTCCTACGAGCAGTACTTC
>TRBV2|.|TRBJ2-1|TRBD2
CASMRENYNEQFF
TGTGCCAGCATGCGGGAGAACTACAATGAGCAGTTCTTC
>TRBV4-1|.|TRBJ2-7|.
CASSPYIHRYEQYF
TGCGCCAGCAGCCCTTACATACACCGCTACGAGCAGTACTTC
>TRBV5-1|.|TRBJ2-5|TRBD2
CASSLLAGGPLETQYF
TGCGCCAGCAGCTTGCTAGCGGGAGGGCCTCTAGAGACCCAGTACTTC
>TRBV7-9|.|TRBJ2-6|.
CASSYNERGPGANVLTF
TGTGCCAGCAGCTACAATGAGAGAGGGCCTGGGGCCAACGTCCTGACTTTC
>TRBV4-1|.|TRBJ1-5|.
CASSQDRAGLQPQHF
TGCGCCAGCAGCCAAGATCGGGCAGGGTTACAGCCCCAGCATTTT
>TRBV5-5|few|TRBJ2-5|TRBD2
CASSSGGSQYF
TGTGCCAGCAGCTCGGGGGGGTCCCAGTACTTC
>TRBV7-9|.|TRBJ2-2|TRBD2
CASSLLAGVPGELFF
TGTGCCAGCAGCTTACTAGCGGGAGTACCTGGGGAGCTGTTTTTT
>TRBV5-6|.|TRBJ2-7|.
CASSLGQETYEQYF
TGTGCCAGCAGCTTGGGACAGGAGACCTACGAGCAGTACTTC
>TRBV9|.|TRBJ1-4|.
CASSVSDSFNEKLFF
TGTGCCAGCAGCGTAAGCGACAGCTTTAATGAAAAACTGTTTTTT
>TRBV18|.|TRBJ2-5|TRBD1
CASSPRDSSLSETQYF
TGTGCCAGCTCACCACGGGACAGTTCATTGTCTGAGACCCAGTACTTC
>TRBV5-8|few|TRBJ1-1|.
CASSLGVPEAFF
TGTGCCAGCAGCTTGGGCGTTCCTGAAGCTTTCTTT
>TRBV7-2|.|TRBJ2-7|.
CASSLDRVVHEQYF
TGTGCCAGCAGCTTAGACAGGGTTGTCCACGAGCAGTACTTC
>TRBV27|.|TRBJ2-7|TRBD2
CASSPSTGWLAGVRNPEQYF
TGTGCCAGCAGTCCATCGACAGGGTGGCTAGCGGGAGTCCGGAATCCCGAGCAGTACTTC
>TRBV5-4|.|TRBJ2-1|TRBD2
CASSFSGTSGRRWQFF
TGTGCCAGCAGCTTCTCCGGGACTAGCGGGAGAAGGTGGCAGTTCTTC
>TRBV9|once|TRBJ2-1|.
CASSVVSGYEQFF
TGTGCCAGCAGCGTAGTAAGCGGATATGAGCAGTTCTTC
>TRBV29-1|once|TRBJ1-2|.
CSVESVMLGYTF
TGCAGCGTTGAATCTGTAATGCTAGGCTACACCTTC
>TRBV5-4|.|TRBJ1-1|.
CASSLWSGFNTEAFF
TGTGCCAGCAGCTTGTGGTCCGGTTTTAACACTGAAGCTTTCTTT
>TRBV5-1|once|TRBJ2-5|.
CASSLVGVGETQYF
TGCGCCAGCAGCTTGGTGGGAGTTGGAGAGACCCAGTACTTC
>TRBV5-1|.|TRBJ2-3|TRBD2
CASSLLAGGTDTQYF
TGCGCCAGCAGCTTGCTAGCGGGCGGCACAGATACGCAGTATTTT
>TRBV5-5|.|TRBJ2-1|.
CASSLGGSPSNEQFF
TGTGCCAGCAGCTTAGGTGGGAGCCCCTCCAACGAGCAGTTCTTC
>TRBV4-1|.|TRBJ2-1|TRBD2
CASSVGLAGIISYNEQFF
TGCGCCAGCAGCGTCGGACTAGCGGGTATTATTTCCTACAATGAGCAGTTCTTC
>TRBV5-1|.|TRBJ2-7|.
CASSLGGGSYEQYF
TGCGCCAGCAGCTTGGGGGGAGGTTCCTACGAGCAGTACTTC
>TRBV5-1|.|TRBJ2-1|.
CASRTARGSGYNEQFF
TGCGCCAGCAGAACGGCTAGGGGTAGCGGATACAATGAGCAGTTCTTC
>TRBV4-1|.|TRBJ2-7|.
CASSQGPGRNLPEQYF
TGCGCCAGCAGCCAGGGTCCGGGGAGGAACCTCCCCGAGCAGTACTTC
>TRBV7-3|once|TRBJ1-1|.
CASSAAGGQLNTEAFF
TGTGCCAGCAGCGCGGCGGGGGGACAACTGAACACTGAAGCTTTCTTT
>TRBV6-1|.|TRBJ1-4|.
CASSPIRGNEKLFF
TGTGCCAGCAGCCCGATCAGGGGTAATGAAAAACTGTTTTTT
>TRBV6-1|.|TRBJ2-3|TRBD2
CASTVTSGRGDTQYF
TGTGCCAGCACCGTAACTAGCGGGAGGGGGGATACGCAGTATTTT
>TRBV11-1|.|TRBJ2-1|TRBD2
CASSLGLAGATAHNEQFF
TGTGCCAGCAGCTTAGGACTAGCGGGGGCTACAGCCCACAATGAGCAGTTCTTC
>TRBV4-2|.|TRBJ2-1|.
CASSQKGDPYNEQFF
TGTGCCAGCAGCCAAAAGGGGGACCCATACAATGAGCAGTTCTTC
>TRBV5-1|.|TRBJ2-6|TRBD1
CASSLARDRAGANVLTF
TGCGCCAGCAGCTTGGCCCGAGACAGGGCTGGGGCCAACGTCCTGACTTTC
>TRBV5-1|.|TRBJ1-1|TRBD1
CASRSDRGLNTEAFF
TGCGCCAGCAGGTCGGACAGGGGGCTGAACACTGAAGCTTTCTTT
>TRBV11-3|.|TRBJ2-7|TRBD1
CASSPRDSDEQYF
TGTGCCAGCAGCCCACGGGACAGCGACGAGCAGTACTTC
>TRBV4-1|.|TRBJ2-7|.
CASSQGTDYEQYF
TGCGCCAGCAGCCAAGGGACAGACTACGAGCAGTACTTC
>TRBV18|.|TRBJ1-1|TRBD1
CASSPPDRVLFF
TGTGCCAGCTCACCACCTGACAGGGTTCTTTTCTTT
>TRBV5-1|.|TRBJ2-7|.
CASSLFPGTYEQYF
TGCGCCAGCAGCTTGTTTCCAGGGACCTACGAGCAGTACTTC
>TRBV7-9|.|TRBJ2-3|TRBD2
CASSLVAGGSTDTQYF
TGTGCCAGCAGCTTAGTGGCGGGAGGGAGCACAGATACGCAGTATTTT
>TRBV27|.|TRBJ2-7|TRBD1
CASSPTGTYEQYF
TGTGCCAGCTCGCCGACAGGGACCTACGAGCAGTACTTC
>TRBV5-4|.|TRBJ2-3|TRBD1
CASRIGQGKADTQYF
TGTGCCAGCAGAATCGGACAGGGAAAGGCAGATACGCAGTATTTT
>TRBV18|.|TRBJ2-2|TRBD1
CASSLTGTANTGELFF
TGTGCCAGCTCACTGACCGGGACAGCGAACACCGGGGAGCTGTTTTTT
>TRBV28|once|TRBJ2-7|TRBD1
CASRQGIYEQYF
TGTGCCAGTCGACAGGGGATCTACGAGCAGTACTTC
>TRBV19|.|TRBJ1-4|.
CASSIAQGLELFF
TGTGCCAGTAGTATAGCCCAGGGTTTAGAACTGTTTTTT
>TRBV5-1|few|TRBJ2-5|TRBD2
CASRPREGLETQYF
TGCGCCAGCAGACCGCGGGAGGGTTTGGAGACCCAGTACTTC
>TRBV9|.|TRBJ2-7|TRBD1
CASSPGTGYEQYF
TGTGCCAGCAGCCCGGGGACAGGGTACGAGCAGTACTTC
>TRBV28|.|TRBJ2-3|TRBD2
CASIGGSAGVFPDTQYF
TGTGCCAGCATCGGCGGCTCAGCGGGAGTTTTCCCAGATACGCAGTATTTT